Each of the 15 T cell receptor beta chains below was sequenced from the same sample in a study of blood T cell repertoires in COVID-19 (dated by TCRdb to the early 2020s). Library method: the immunoSEQ multiplex PCR assay. The source is immuneACCESS, and TCRdb retained only in-frame sequences with V and J called. Part of the clones is not carried over; for the studies checked, unresolved V genes explain less than half of this, and the remainder is unexplained. This sample holds over 150,000 clones; more than 80% were observed only once. The ten biggest clones cover more than 5.5% of the sample. The specimen was PBMCs or T cells enriched from blood (not recorded which). Every receptor here comes from a man aged 40-49 years who had recovered from COVID-19.

The V gene is TRBV20-1, the J gene TRBJ2-5; 10 bases map to TRBD1. The V segment lost 7 bases and the J segment 5 bases; nucleotides outside the gene matches: 1. This CDR3 is built from 11 residues. Germline assignment: CDR1 DFQATT and CDR2 SNEGSKA (reference sequence). The CDR3 nucleotides are TGCAGTGGGGACAGGGGTGAGACCCAGTACTTC. It is translated as CSGDRGETQYF.

The chain employs TRBV3-1 (or the pseudogene TRBV3-2) and TRBJ2-3, with TRBD2 matching 14 bases. Losses at the gene ends were 4 bases for V and 6 bases for J; bases not matched to a gene: 6. Germline V gene sequence: CDR1 LGHDT, CDR2 YNNKEL (reference sequence). CDR3 length: 16 amino acids. The CDR3 sequence is CASSPTSGGAGDTQYF. CDR3 sequence (DNA): TGTGCCAGCAGCCCGACTAGCGGGGGGGCTGGGGATACGCAGTATTTT.

The rearrangement links TRBV6-5 to TRBJ1-2; D gene unclear. The V gene's germline CDR1 is MNHEY and CDR2 SVGAGI. This CDR3 is built from 13 residues. V lost 7 bases, J lost 11 bases, and 20 bases lay in between. The CDR3, as DNA: TGTGCCAGCAACCTAGAAGGAACCCTGTGGTACACCTTC. Residues: CASNLEGTLWYTF.

The rearrangement uses TRBV7-2 and TRBJ2-1; 7 positions agree with TRBD1. CDR1 SGHTA and CDR2 FQGNSA come from the germline V gene. The CDR3 consists of 16 residues. Trimming at V came to 1 base and at J to 6 bases, leaving 9 bases not matched to a gene. The CDR3 bases are TGTGCCAGCAGCTTAGGTATAGGGGGCGCCTCCAATGAGCAGTTCTTC. Translating it yields CASSLGIGGASNEQFF.

This clone was found once. V usage is TRBV5-1 and J usage is TRBJ1-5, with D hard to call. Per the germline V gene, CDR1 is SGHRS and CDR2 is YFSETQ. Trimming pared 0 bases from V and 5 bases from J, leaving 6 bases between. The CDR3 is 13 amino acids. The CDR3 loop is CASSLVSDQPQHF. The DNA of the CDR3 is TGCGCCAGCAGCTTGGTGTCGGATCAGCCCCAGCATTTT.

The chain links TRBV30 to TRBJ2-3; no reliable D call. Trimming cost V 1 base and J 5 bases, with 10 bases left between them. The length of the CDR3 is 13 residues. From germline, CDR1 is GTSNPN and CDR2 SVGIG (reference sequence). CDR3 amino acids: CAWSGLTGDTQYF. The CDR3 DNA sequence: TGTGCCTGGAGTGGACTCACTGGAGATACGCAGTATTTT.

The CDR3 reads CASSITGLAAILRAGELFF. CDR3 in DNA: TGTGCCAGTAGTATCACGGGACTAGCGGCAATACTTAGGGCCGGGGAGCTGTTTTTT. The rearrangement uses TRBV19 and TRBJ2-2; 11 bases match TRBD2. J was trimmed by 6 bases and V by 3 bases; bases with no gene match: 15. The CDR3 has 19 amino acids. Germline CDR1 is LNHDA and CDR2 is SQIVND (reference sequence).

The chain couples TRBV28 to TRBJ1-2; 10 bases are a match to TRBD1. From germline, CDR1 is MDHEN and CDR2 SYDVKM. The V gene end was trimmed by 6 bases and the J gene end by 8 bases; junction bases not matched to a gene: 6. This CDR3 is built from 13 residues. The CDR3 coding sequence is TGTGCCAGCAGACTGGACAGGGGGATCGGCTACACCTTC. It specifies CASRLDRGIGYTF.

This chain links TRBV29-1 with TRBJ2-7; the D is unclear. This CDR3 region has 14 residues. V gave up 0 bases and J gave up 0 bases, with 9 bases separating them. CDR1 and CDR2 (germline): SQVTM, ANQGSEA. The DNA for the CDR3 is TGCAGCGTTGAAGATAGTAGCAGCTCCTACGAGCAGTACTTC. Residues: CSVEDSSSSYEQYF.

This chain uses TRBV2 with TRBJ2-1, with a tentative D call TRBD2 (7 bases). This CDR3 contains 16 residues. Trimming removed 1 base at V and 4 bases at J, with 14 bases between. CDR1 SNHLY and CDR2 FYNNEI come from the germline V gene. The CDR3 sequence is CASSEEGGGLYNEQFF. The DNA for the CDR3 is TGTGCCAGCAGTGAAGAGGGCGGGGGCCTTTACAATGAGCAGTTCTTC.

The rearrangement links TRBV5-5 to TRBJ2-5; maybe TRBD2 (7 bases). V lost 4 bases and J lost 0, with 16 bases in between. The V gene's germline CDR1 is SGHKS and CDR2 YYEKEE (reference sequence). The CDR3 has 16 amino acids. CDR3 nucleotides: TGTGCCAGCAGCCCGGGGGGCGGGGTGTACCAAGAGACCCAGTACTTC. Protein product: CASSPGGGVYQETQYF.

This clone was observed once. The gene calls are TRBV5-1 and TRBJ2-1, with TRBD2 identical over 14 bases. The length of the CDR3 is 16 residues. Germline V gives CDR1 SGHRS, CDR2 YFSETQ. V dropped 0 bases and J dropped 8; count of bases not matched to a gene: 4. CDR3 in DNA: TGCGCCAGCAGCTTGGGTGGGACTAGCGGGAGCGATGAGCAGTTCTTC. Its translation is CASSLGGTSGSDEQFF.

The chain combines TRBV30 with TRBJ1-1; D unresolved. This CDR3 has 13 amino acids. From germline, CDR1 is GTSNPN and CDR2 SVGIG (reference sequence). V was shortened by 4 bases and J by 6 bases, with 15 bases between the two germline ends. CDR3 nucleotide sequence: TGTGCCTGGAAATGGGCGCGAACAGCTGAAGCTTTCTTT. It is translated as CAWKWARTAEAFF.

The chain joins TRBV28 to TRBJ1-1; D is unresolved. Deletions cut 6 bases from V and 1 base from J, with 12 bases between. The CDR3 extends over 14 amino acids. The germline CDR1 and CDR2 sequences are MDHEN and SYDVKM. The CDR3 bases are TGTGCCAGCAGCCCAGTGAACAGGAACACTGAAGCTTTCTTT. Its protein product is CASSPVNRNTEAFF.

This clone is a singleton in its sample. This sequence joins TRBV12-3 or TRBV12-4 and TRBJ1-2; 7 bases are a match to TRBD1. Unmatched junction bases numbered 8, after V lost 6 bases and J lost 7 bases. This CDR3 has 13 residues. The CDR3 is CASSTNRGGGYTF. The DNA of the CDR3 is TGTGCCAGCAGCACGAACAGGGGAGGTGGCTACACCTTC.